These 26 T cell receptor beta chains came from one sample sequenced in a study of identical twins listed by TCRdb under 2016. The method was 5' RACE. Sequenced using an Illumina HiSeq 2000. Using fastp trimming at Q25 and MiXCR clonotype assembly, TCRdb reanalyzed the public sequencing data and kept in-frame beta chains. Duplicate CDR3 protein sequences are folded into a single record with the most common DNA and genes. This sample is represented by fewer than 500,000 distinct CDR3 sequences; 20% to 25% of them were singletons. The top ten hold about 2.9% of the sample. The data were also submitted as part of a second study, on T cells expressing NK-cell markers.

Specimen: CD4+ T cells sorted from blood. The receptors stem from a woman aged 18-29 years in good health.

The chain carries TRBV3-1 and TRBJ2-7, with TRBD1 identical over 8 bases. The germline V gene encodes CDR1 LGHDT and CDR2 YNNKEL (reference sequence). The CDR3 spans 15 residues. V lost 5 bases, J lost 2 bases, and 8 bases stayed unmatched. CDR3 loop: CASSFRQGNTYEQYF. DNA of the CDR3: TGTGCCAGCAGCTTTCGACAGGGGAATACCTACGAGCAGTACTTC.

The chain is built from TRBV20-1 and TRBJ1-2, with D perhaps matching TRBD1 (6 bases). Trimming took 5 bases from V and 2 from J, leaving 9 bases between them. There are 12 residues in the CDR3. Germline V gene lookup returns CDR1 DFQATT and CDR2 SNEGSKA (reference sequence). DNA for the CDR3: TGCAGTGCTTCGACAGGCAACTATGGCTACACCTTC. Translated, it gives CSASTGNYGYTF.

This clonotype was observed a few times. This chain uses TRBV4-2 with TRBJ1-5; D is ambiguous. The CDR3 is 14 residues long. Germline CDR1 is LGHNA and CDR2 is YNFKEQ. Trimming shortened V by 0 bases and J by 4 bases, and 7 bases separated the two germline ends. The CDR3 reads CASSQETGNQPQHF. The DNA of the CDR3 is TGTGCCAGCAGCCAAGAAACGGGTAATCAGCCCCAGCATTTT.

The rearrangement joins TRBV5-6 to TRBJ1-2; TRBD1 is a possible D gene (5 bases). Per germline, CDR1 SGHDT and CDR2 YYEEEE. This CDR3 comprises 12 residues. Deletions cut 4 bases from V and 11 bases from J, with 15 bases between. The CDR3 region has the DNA TGTGCCAGCAGCAGGGGACGGACGACATACACCTTC. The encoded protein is CASSRGRTTYTF.

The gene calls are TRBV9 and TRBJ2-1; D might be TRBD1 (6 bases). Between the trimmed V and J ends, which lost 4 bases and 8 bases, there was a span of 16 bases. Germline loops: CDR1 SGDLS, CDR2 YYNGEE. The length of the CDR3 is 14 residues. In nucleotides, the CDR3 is TGTGCCAGCAGCCCCGGGATCAGGGGCGATGAGCAGTTCTTC. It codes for CASSPGIRGDEQFF. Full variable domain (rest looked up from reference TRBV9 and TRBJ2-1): DSGVTQTPKHLITATGQRVTLRCSPRSGDLSVYWYQQSLDQGLQFLIQYYNGEERAKGNILERFSAQQFPDLHSELNLSSLELGDSALYFCASSPGIRGDEQFFGPGTRLTVL.

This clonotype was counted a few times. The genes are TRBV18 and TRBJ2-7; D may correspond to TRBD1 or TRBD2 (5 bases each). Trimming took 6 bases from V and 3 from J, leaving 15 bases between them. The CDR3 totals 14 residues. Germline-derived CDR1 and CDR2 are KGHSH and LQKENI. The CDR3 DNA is TGTGCCAGCTCGCCGGGACGGGGTATCTACGAGCAGTACTTC. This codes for CASSPGRGIYEQYF.

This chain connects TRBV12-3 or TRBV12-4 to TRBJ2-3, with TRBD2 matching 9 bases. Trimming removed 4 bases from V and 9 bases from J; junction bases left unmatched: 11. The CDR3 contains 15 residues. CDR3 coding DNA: TGTGCCAGCAGTTCACCGGGACTAGCATTAGACACGCAGTATTTT. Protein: CASSSPGLALDTQYF.

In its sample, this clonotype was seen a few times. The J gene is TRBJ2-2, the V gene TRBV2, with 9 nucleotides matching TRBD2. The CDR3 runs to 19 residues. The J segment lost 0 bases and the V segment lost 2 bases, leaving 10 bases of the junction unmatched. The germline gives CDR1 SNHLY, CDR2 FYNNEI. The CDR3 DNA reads TGTGCCAGCAGTGAATCCCTTCGTTCTAGCGGGGCGAACACCGGGGAGCTGTTTTTT. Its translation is CASSESLRSSGANTGELFF.

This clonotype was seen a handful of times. The CDR3 DNA is TGTGCCAGCAGTTACTCGCTACAGGGAAACACCATATATTTT. It translates to CASSYSLQGNTIYF. The V gene is TRBV6-5, the J gene TRBJ1-3; D remains ambiguous. The CDR3 has 14 residues. The germline gives CDR1 MNHEY, CDR2 SVGAGI. Trimming pared 0 bases from V and 4 bases from J, leaving 7 bases between.

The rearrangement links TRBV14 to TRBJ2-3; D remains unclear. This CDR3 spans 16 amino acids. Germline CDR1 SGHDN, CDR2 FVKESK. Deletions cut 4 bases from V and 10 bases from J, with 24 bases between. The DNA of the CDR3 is TGTGCCAGCAGCCCTGGCGGCTCTCCACCAACCCATCCGCAGTATTTT. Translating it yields CASSPGGSPPTHPQYF.

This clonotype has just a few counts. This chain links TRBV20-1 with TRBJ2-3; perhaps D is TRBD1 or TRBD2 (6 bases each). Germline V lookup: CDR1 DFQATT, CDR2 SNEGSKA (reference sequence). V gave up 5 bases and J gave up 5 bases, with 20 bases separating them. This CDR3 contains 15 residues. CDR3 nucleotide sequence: TGCAGTGCTGGAGGGGGGACCCTCTCTGTAGATACGCAGTATTTT. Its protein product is CSAGGGTLSVDTQYF.

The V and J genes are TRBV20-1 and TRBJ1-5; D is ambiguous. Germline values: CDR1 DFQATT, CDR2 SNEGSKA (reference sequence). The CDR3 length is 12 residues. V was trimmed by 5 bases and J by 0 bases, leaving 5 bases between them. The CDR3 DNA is TGCAGTGCTTCCTCTAGCAATCAGCCCCAGCATTTT. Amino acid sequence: CSASSSNQPQHF.

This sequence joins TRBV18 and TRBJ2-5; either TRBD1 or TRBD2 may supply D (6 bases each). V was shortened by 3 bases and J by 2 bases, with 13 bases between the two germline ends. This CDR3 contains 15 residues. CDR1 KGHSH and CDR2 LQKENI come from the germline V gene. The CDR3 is CASSPRGAIQETQYF. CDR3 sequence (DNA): TGTGCCAGCTCACCGAGGGGGGCCATTCAAGAGACCCAGTACTTC.

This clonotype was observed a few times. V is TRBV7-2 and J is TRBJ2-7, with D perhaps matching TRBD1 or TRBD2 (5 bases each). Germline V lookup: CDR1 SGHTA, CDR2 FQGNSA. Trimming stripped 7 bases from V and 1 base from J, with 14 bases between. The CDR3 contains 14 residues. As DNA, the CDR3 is TGTGCCAGCACTCGTGGGGGAAGTTCCTACGAGCAGTACTTC. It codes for CASTRGGSSYEQYF.

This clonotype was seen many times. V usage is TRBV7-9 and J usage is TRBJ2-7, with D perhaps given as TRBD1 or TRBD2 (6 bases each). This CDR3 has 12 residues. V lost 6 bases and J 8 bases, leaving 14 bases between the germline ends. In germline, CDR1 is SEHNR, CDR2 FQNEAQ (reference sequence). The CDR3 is CASRGGLHKQYF. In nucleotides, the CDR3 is TGTGCCAGCAGGGGGGGCCTCCACAAGCAGTACTTC.

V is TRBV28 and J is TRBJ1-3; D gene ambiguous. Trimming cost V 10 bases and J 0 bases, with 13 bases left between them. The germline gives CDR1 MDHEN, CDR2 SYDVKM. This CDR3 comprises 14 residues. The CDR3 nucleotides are TGTGCCACCGCGACCGCCGGCTCTGGAAACACCATATATTTT. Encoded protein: CATATAGSGNTIYF.

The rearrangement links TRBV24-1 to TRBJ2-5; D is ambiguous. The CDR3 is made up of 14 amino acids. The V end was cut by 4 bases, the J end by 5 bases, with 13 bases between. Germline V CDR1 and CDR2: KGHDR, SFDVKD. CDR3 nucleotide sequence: TGTGCCACCAGTGACGACCGCGCCACGGAGACCCAGTACTTC. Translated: CATSDDRATETQYF.

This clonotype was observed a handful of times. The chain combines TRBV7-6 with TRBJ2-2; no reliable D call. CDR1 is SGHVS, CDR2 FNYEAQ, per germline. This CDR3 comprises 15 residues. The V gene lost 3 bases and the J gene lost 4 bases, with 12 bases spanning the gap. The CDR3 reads CASSFGPHGTGELFF. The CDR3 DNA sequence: TGTGCCAGCAGCTTCGGGCCTCACGGCACCGGGGAGCTGTTTTTT.

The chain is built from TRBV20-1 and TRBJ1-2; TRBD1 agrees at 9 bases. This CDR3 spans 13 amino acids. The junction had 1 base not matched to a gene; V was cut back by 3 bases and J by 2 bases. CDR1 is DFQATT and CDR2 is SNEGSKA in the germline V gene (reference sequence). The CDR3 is CSASGTGNYGYTF. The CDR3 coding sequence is TGCAGTGCTAGTGGGACAGGGAACTATGGCTACACCTTC.

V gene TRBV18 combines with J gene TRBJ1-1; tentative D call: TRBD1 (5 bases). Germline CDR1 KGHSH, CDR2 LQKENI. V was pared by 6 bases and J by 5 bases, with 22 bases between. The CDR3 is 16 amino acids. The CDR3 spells CASSLTETDHGTEAFF. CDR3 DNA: TGTGCCAGCTCCCTGACAGAGACAGACCATGGGACTGAAGCTTTCTTT.

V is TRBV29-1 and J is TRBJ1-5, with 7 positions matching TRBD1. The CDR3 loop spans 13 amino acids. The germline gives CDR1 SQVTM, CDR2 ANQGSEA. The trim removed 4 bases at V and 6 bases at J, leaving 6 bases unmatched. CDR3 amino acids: CSVGQGYAQPQHF. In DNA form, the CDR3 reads TGCAGCGTTGGACAGGGTTACGCTCAGCCCCAGCATTTT.

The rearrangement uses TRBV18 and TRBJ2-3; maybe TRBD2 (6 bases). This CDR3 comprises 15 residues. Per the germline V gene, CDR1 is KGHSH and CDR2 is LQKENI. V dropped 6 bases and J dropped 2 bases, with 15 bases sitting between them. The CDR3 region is CASSTGDLNTDTQYF. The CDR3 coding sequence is TGTGCCAGCTCGACCGGGGACTTAAACACAGATACGCAGTATTTT.

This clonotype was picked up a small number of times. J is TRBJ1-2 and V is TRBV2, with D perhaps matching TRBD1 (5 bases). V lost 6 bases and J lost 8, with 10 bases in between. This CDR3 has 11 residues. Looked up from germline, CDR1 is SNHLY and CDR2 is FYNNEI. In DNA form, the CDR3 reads TGTGCCAGCAGGGGGGATGGAGGCTACACCTTC. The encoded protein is CASRGDGGYTF.

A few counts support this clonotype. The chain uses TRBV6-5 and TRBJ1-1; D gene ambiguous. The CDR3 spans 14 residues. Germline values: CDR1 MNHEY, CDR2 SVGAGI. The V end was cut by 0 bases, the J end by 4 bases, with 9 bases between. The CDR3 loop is CASSYSSGVTEAFF. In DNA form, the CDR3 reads TGTGCCAGCAGTTACTCGAGCGGGGTCACTGAAGCTTTCTTT.

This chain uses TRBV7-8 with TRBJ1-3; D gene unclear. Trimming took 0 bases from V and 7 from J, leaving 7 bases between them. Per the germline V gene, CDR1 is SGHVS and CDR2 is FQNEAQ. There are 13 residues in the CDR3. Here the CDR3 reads CASSLAQRNTIYF. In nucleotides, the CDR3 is TGTGCCAGCAGCTTAGCGCAGCGGAACACCATATATTTT.

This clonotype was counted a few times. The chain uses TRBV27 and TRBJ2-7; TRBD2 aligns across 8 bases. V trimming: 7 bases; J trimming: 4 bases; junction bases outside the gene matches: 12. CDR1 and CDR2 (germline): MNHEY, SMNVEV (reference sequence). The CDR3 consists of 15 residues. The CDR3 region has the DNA TGTGCCAGCACCCTGCTTGGCGGGGGGCCTTACGAGCAGTACTTC. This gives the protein CASTLLGGGPYEQYF.